A selection of T cell receptor beta chains follows, all from one sample in a study of blood T cell repertoires in COVID-19. Assay: immunoSEQ multiplex PCR; the TCRdb copy retains only in-frame clones and omits some. The repertoire holds some 200,000 clones, with 80% to 90% as singletons. Sequencing was performed on peripheral blood. The receptors stem from a man aged 25-45 years with active or convalescent COVID-19. Each CDR3 is given with its conserved first and last residue. Each record gives: J gene, CDR3 length, V gene, clone size, D gene, CDR3 protein, CDR3 DNA. D genes are given only for firm matches. Where a row states a size, it is once, few, many or the class of an expanded clone; other rows omit it.

TRBJ2-2,15,TRBV13,NA,NA,CASSAKRGEAGELFF,TGTGCCAGCAGCGCCAAACGGGGAGAGGCCGGGGAGCTGTTTTTT
TRBJ1-4,15,TRBV19,once,NA,CATGTGISTNEKLFF,TGTGCCACCGGAACCGGGATTTCAACTAATGAAAAACTGTTTTTT
TRBJ2-7,12,TRBV12-5,few,NA,CASGGRAYEQYF,TGTGCTAGTGGCGGGAGAGCCTACGAGCAGTACTTC
TRBJ1-2,14,TRBV2,NA,NA,CASSETGDNYGYTF,TGTGCCAGCAGTGAGACAGGAGATAACTATGGCTACACCTTC
TRBJ2-5,15,TRBV15,once,NA,CATSRGRSGGETQYF,TGTGCCACCAGCAGAGGGCGCTCCGGCGGGGAGACCCAGTACTTC
TRBJ1-5,14,TRBV6-1,few,NA,CASSEQQGNQPQHF,TGTGCCAGCAGTGAACAACAGGGCAATCAGCCCCAGCATTTT
TRBJ1-1,18,TRBV4-1,NA,TRBD1,CASSQDLYRDREDTEAFF,TGCGCCAGCAGCCAAGATCTTTACAGGGACAGGGAGGACACTGAAGCTTTCTTT
TRBJ1-1,15,TRBV10-3,many,NA,CAISEPQNIGTEAFF,TGTGCCATCAGTGAGCCACAGAATATCGGCACTGAAGCTTTCTTT
TRBJ1-4,15,TRBV4-1,NA,TRBD1,CASSQGTGTNEKLFF,TGCGCCAGCAGCCAAGGGACAGGGACAAATGAAAAACTGTTTTTT
TRBJ1-2,14,TRBV6-2/TRBV6-3,NA,NA,CASSFSGSHYGYTF,TGTGCCAGCAGTTTCTCCGGGTCCCACTATGGCTACACCTTC
TRBJ2-1,15,TRBV7-8,NA,TRBD2,CASSFSGGEYNEQFF,TGTGCCAGCAGCTTTAGCGGGGGGGAATACAATGAGCAGTTCTTC
TRBJ1-4,15,TRBV2,NA,NA,CASSEGPRGLEKLFF,TGTGCCAGCAGTGAAGGGCCAAGGGGGTTGGAAAAACTGTTTTTT
TRBJ2-7,14,TRBV5-8,NA,TRBD1,CASSLAGGAYEQYF,TGTGCCAGCAGCTTGGCAGGGGGCGCCTACGAGCAGTACTTC
TRBJ2-2,15,TRBV6-5,NA,TRBD1,CASSWTGASTGELFF,TGTGCCAGCAGTTGGACAGGGGCCTCCACCGGGGAGCTGTTTTTT
TRBJ1-2,14,TRBV24-1,NA,TRBD1,CATSDYDRGYGYTF,TGTGCCACCAGTGATTACGACAGGGGCTATGGCTACACCTTC
TRBJ1-4,15,TRBV6-1,NA,TRBD1,CASSEDGQGSEKLFF,TGTGCCAGCAGTGAAGATGGACAGGGAAGCGAAAAACTGTTTTTT
TRBJ2-5,15,TRBV19,few,TRBD1,CASSITHHRGETQYF,TGTGCCAGTAGTATAACCCACCACAGGGGAGAGACCCAGTACTTC
TRBJ1-4,16,TRBV28,few,TRBD1,CASSSPGGSGYEKLFF,TGTGCCAGCAGTTCCCCAGGGGGCTCAGGGTATGAAAAACTGTTTTTT
TRBJ2-3,15,TRBV19,NA,NA,CASSIAQGLTDTQYF,TGTGCCAGTAGTATCGCACAGGGTCTCACAGATACGCAGTATTTT
TRBJ2-1,15,TRBV7-9,NA,TRBD2,CASMAGGTNAREQFF,TGTGCCAGCATGGCGGGAGGGACTAACGCGAGGGAGCAGTTCTTC
TRBJ2-7,15,TRBV19,NA,TRBD1,CASSISSTGWHEQYF,TGTGCCAGTAGTATTAGCTCGACAGGGTGGCACGAGCAGTACTTC
TRBJ2-3,16,TRBV2,NA,TRBD2,CASSLLAGGQTDTQYF,TGTGCCAGCAGCCTGCTTGCGGGAGGGCAGACAGATACGCAGTATTTT
TRBJ2-1,14,TRBV6-5,NA,NA,CASSYFGKGSEQFF,TGTGCCAGCAGTTACTTTGGGAAGGGGTCTGAGCAGTTCTTC
TRBJ2-3,15,TRBV5-1,NA,NA,CASTLEEVSTDTQYF,TGCGCCAGCACCCTGGAAGAGGTTAGCACAGATACGCAGTATTTT
TRBJ2-4,16,TRBV7-2,NA,TRBD2,CASSQLAGALLNIQYF,TGTGCCAGCAGCCAATTAGCGGGAGCGCTACTGAACATTCAGTACTTC
TRBJ1-4,15,TRBV7-9,NA,NA,CASSSLTGKGEKLFF,TGTGCCAGCAGCTCACTGACGGGAAAAGGAGAAAAACTGTTTTTT
TRBJ1-1,15,TRBV6-5,few,TRBD1,CASSLTGGKGTEAFF,TGTGCCAGCAGTTTGACAGGGGGCAAGGGCACTGAAGCTTTCTTT
TRBJ2-2,19,TRBV6-2/TRBV6-3,NA,NA,CASSYSRLRSSRNTGELFF,TGTGCCAGCAGTTACTCGAGGTTACGTTCCTCCCGAAACACCGGGGAGCTGTTTTTT
TRBJ2-3,14,TRBV19,NA,NA,CASSIIPGADTQYF,TGTGCCAGTAGTATCATTCCAGGGGCAGATACGCAGTATTTT
TRBJ2-6,19,TRBV5-4,NA,NA,CASLKTTGGPPSGANVLTF,TGTGCCAGCTTAAAAACGACCGGGGGGCCCCCCTCTGGGGCCAACGTCCTGACTTTC
TRBJ1-1,13,TRBV18,NA,NA,CASSLGSDTEAFF,TGTGCCAGCTCACTAGGGAGTGACACTGAAGCTTTCTTT
TRBJ2-3,13,TRBV6-5,NA,NA,CASRPPPGNTQYF,TGTGCCAGCAGGCCACCTCCAGGAAATACGCAGTATTTT
TRBJ2-1,14,TRBV19,NA,TRBD1,CASSMETGSNEQFF,TGTGCCAGTAGTATGGAGACAGGGAGTAATGAGCAGTTCTTC
TRBJ1-4,12,TRBV7-9,NA,NA,CASSSYGEKLFF,TGTGCCAGCAGCTCTTACGGTGAAAAACTGTTTTTT
TRBJ1-2,12,TRBV9,NA,TRBD1,CASQTGNYGYTF,TGTGCCAGCCAGACAGGGAACTATGGCTACACCTTC
TRBJ2-3,16,TRBV19,NA,TRBD2,CASSSVTSGAADTQYF,TGTGCCAGTAGCTCCGTAACTAGCGGGGCCGCAGATACGCAGTATTTT
TRBJ1-3,16,TRBV3-1/TRBV3-2,NA,NA,CASTAAVTGSGNTIYF,TGTGCCAGCACCGCGGCTGTAACAGGGTCTGGAAACACCATATATTTT
TRBJ1-2,12,TRBV30,NA,NA,CAWTAQNYGYTF,TGTGCCTGGACAGCACAGAACTATGGCTACACCTTC
TRBJ1-5,16,TRBV7-9,NA,TRBD1,CASSLGTGESNQPQHF,TGTGCCAGCAGCCTTGGAACAGGGGAAAGCAATCAGCCCCAGCATTTT
TRBJ1-6,15,TRBV7-6,NA,TRBD1,CASSQGDRHNSPLHF,TGTGCCAGCAGCCAAGGGGACAGACATAATTCACCCCTCCACTTT
TRBJ1-5,13,TRBV2,NA,NA,CASKEGGGQPQHF,TGTGCCAGCAAAGAAGGGGGTGGCCAGCCCCAGCATTTT
TRBJ1-2,16,TRBV27,NA,TRBD1,CASSKDRAGIVYGYTF,TGTGCCAGCAGCAAGGACAGGGCAGGGATTGTCTATGGCTACACCTTC
TRBJ1-2,15,TRBV6-6,NA,TRBD1,CASSPGQGSVLGYTF,TGTGCCAGCAGCCCGGGACAGGGCTCGGTCCTTGGCTACACCTTC
TRBJ2-5,15,TRBV11-2,NA,TRBD2,CASSLDGLAGETQYF,TGTGCCAGCAGCTTAGATGGACTAGCGGGAGAGACCCAGTACTTC
TRBJ1-3,14,TRBV7-9,NA,TRBD1,CASSPGTGGNTIYF,TGTGCCAGCAGCCCGGGGACAGGGGGAAACACCATATATTTT
TRBJ2-5,14,TRBV4-1,NA,TRBD2,CASSPREGAETQYF,TGCGCCAGCAGCCCGAGGGAGGGAGCGGAGACCCAGTACTTC
TRBJ2-1,11,TRBV10-1,NA,NA,CASSDDNEQFF,TGCGCCAGCAGTGACGACAATGAGCAGTTCTTC
TRBJ2-5,14,TRBV19,NA,TRBD1,CASSTDRFYETQYF,TGTGCCAGTAGTACGGACAGGTTTTACGAGACCCAGTACTTC
TRBJ1-3,14,TRBV7-2,NA,NA,CASSFSISGNTIYF,TGTGCCAGCAGCTTTTCAATCTCTGGAAACACCATATATTTT
TRBJ2-7,17,TRBV5-1,NA,TRBD2,CASSRASSGRAMDEQYF,TGCGCCAGCAGCCGGGCCTCTAGCGGGAGGGCCATGGACGAGCAGTACTTC
TRBJ1-3,15,TRBV6-5,NA,NA,CASSYSRGTGNTIYF,TGTGCCAGCAGTTACTCGAGGGGGACTGGAAACACCATATATTTT
TRBJ1-5,20,TRBV2,NA,NA,CASSVRQDRVGLVAYQPQHF,TGTGCCAGCAGCGTTCGACAGGACAGAGTGGGCCTAGTCGCCTATCAGCCCCAGCATTTT
TRBJ2-7,17,TRBV5-1,NA,NA,CASSFTSGTLSSYEQYF,TGCGCCAGCAGTTTCACCTCCGGGACACTTAGCTCCTACGAGCAGTACTTC
TRBJ1-3,14,TRBV30,NA,NA,CAWSGQISGNTIYF,TGTGCCTGGAGTGGACAGATCTCTGGAAACACCATATATTTT